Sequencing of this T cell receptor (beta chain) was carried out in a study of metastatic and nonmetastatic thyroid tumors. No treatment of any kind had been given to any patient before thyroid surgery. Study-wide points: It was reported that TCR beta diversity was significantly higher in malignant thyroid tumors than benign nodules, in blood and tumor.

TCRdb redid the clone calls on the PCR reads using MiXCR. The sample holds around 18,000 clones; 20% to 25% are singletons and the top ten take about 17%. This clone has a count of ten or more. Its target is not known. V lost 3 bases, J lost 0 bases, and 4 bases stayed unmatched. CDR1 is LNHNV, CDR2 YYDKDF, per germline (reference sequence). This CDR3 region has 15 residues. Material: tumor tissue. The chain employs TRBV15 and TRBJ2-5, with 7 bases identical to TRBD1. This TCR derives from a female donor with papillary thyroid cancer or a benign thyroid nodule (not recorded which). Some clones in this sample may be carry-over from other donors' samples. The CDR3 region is CATSSLGTDQETQYF. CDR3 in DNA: TGTGCCACCAGCAGCCTTGGGACAGACCAAGAGACCCAGTACTTC.